The present T cell receptor (beta chain) was sequenced within a study of CD8+ T cells in alopecia areata. For the study at large: Female C3H/HeJ recipients aged about 6-11 weeks got skin from C3H/HeJ graft donors aged roughly 6-12 months that had spontaneous alopecia. Study conclusions and caveats: Lesional scalp displayed greater clonality than normal scalp, most notably in alopecia totalis/universalis. Possibly as an HLA-related effect, TCR sharing across patients appeared less clear than in mice. Sequenced scalp T cells also include alphabeta T cells resident in normal skin.

The sample holds a few counts of this clone. Its target is not known. Gene names are mouse gene names. The read ends 4 residues early relative to the CDR3; the germline J gene fills the gap. Within the sample, other DNA sequences also encode this same CDR3. Sequencing relied on a cDNA template that was reverse transcribed from extracted RNA. Clones were sequenced by immunoSEQ multiplex PCR, and TCRdb holds only the in-frame ones, with some missing. Reported are 200,000 to 300,000 clones, none seen only once; the ten largest carry more than 1%. V trimming: 0 bases; J trimming: 0 bases; junction bases outside the gene matches: 0. In germline, CDR1 is FNHDT, CDR2 SITEND (reference sequence). This CDR3 is built from 15 residues. A panel of CD4, CD8alpha, NKG2D, NKG2ACE and other markers served to sort pooled cutaneous lymph node cells.

The sequenced sample was CD4+ T cells sorted from a lymph node. The TCR comes from a C3H/HeJ mouse with alopecia areata. The MHC haplotype of this mouse line is H2-k. This chain connects TRBV19 to TRBJ2-7; TRBD2 matches 10 bases. The covered CDR3 bases are TGTGCCAGCAGTATAGGGACTGGGGGCTCCTAT. This gives the protein CASSIGTGGSY. The complete CDR3 protein is CASSIGTGGSYEQYF.